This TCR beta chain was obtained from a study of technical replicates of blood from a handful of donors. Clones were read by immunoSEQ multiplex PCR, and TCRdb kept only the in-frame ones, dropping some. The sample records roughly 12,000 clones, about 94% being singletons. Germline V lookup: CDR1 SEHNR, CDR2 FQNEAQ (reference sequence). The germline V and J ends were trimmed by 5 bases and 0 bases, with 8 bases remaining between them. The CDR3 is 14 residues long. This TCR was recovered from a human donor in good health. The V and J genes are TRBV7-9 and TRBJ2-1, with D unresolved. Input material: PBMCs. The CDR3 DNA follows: TGTGCCAGCAGCAAAGAGAACTCCTACAATGAGCAGTTCTTC. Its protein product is CASSKENSYNEQFF.